This T cell receptor (beta chain) was profiled in a study of blood T cell repertoires in COVID-19. Looking at the study overall: There were acute and convalescent COVID-19 samples, and they came from the United States, Italy and Spain. Sample material is recorded as cDNA or gDNA derived from T cells, B-cell-depleted T cells, or PBMCs.

This CDR3 comprises 16 residues. As handled by the study authors: Amplification of reference gene primers was used by the study to estimate nucleated cell counts. Assay used: immunoSEQ multiplex PCR; TCRdb lists only in-frame clones, some missing. The DNA gave D and trimming, while V, J and clone size come from that table. There are 100,000 to 150,000 clones in the sample; around 85% occur only once, and roughly 3% lies in the top ten. One Seattle source followed patients from active infection through their disease course. The rearrangement joins TRBV21-1 to TRBJ2-5; the table's D call, TRBD2, has no DNA check behind it. TRBV21-1 is a pseudogene. This sequence was found in a woman older than 75 with COVID-19, enrolled during active disease. Sequenced sample: peripheral blood. This CDR3 is CASSKYPAGGWETQYF. The CDR3 nucleotides are TGTGCCAGCAGCAAATACCCGGCGGGGGGTTGGGAGACCCAGTACTTC.